This T cell receptor (beta chain) was recorded in a study of blood T cells in healthy people across ages. A second PCR, run for about 7 to 11 cycles, used a sample-barcoded 5' primer plus a J-beta primer mix. TCRdb independently ran MiXCR on the 5' RACE reads; one entry per CDR3 protein. The sample lists about 770,000 distinct CDR3 sequences, under 45% seen once, with around 21% in the top ten. The J segment lost 0 bases and the V segment lost 5 bases, leaving 5 bases of the junction unmatched. The germline gives CDR1 ENHRY, CDR2 SYGVKD. The CDR3 is 15 amino acids. This clonotype came up a few times. The chain has TRBV10-3 and TRBJ2-3; 7 bases line up with TRBD1. Sequencing was carried out using blood. This sequence was found in a man aged 55 to 70 in good health. The CDR3 loop is CAISNTGASTDTQYF. The CDR3 DNA reads as TGTGCCATCAGTAACACAGGGGCTAGCACAGATACGCAGTATTTT.